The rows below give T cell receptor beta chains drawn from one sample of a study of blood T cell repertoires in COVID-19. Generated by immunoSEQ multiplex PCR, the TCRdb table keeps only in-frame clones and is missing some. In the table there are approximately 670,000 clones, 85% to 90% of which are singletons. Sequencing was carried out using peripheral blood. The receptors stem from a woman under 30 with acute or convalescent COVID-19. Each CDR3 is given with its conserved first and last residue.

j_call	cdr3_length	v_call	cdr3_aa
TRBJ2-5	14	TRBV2	CASSEVSGGETQYF
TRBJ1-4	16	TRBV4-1	CASSQDGRGPNEKLFF
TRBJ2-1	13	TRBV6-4	CASSETSWGEQFF
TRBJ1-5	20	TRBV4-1	CASSQGFTAGDPTSNQPQHF
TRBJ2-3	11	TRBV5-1	CASSLEQRQYF
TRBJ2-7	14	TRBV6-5	CASWTGTGVYEQYF
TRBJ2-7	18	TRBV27	CASSYRRSPPRKSYEQYF
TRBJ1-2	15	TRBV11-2	CASSQGGVLTQGYTF
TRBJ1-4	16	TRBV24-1	CATSGGTGAWDEKLFF
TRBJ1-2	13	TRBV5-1	CASSLGRGYGYTF
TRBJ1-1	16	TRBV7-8	CASSLAHGAGSSEAFF
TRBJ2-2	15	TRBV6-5	CASTAFQLNTGELFF
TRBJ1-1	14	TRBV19	CASSMGGDGVPAFF
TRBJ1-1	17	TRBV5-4	CASSQDRGQSRYTEAFF
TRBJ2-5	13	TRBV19	CASGQGNQETQYF
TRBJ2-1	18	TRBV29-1	CSVDLARGVLSSYNEQFF
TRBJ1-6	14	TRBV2	CASSRGRGNSPLHF
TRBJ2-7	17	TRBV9	CASSVAPTSGASYEQYF
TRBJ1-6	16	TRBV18	CASSPSRPGVGSPLHF
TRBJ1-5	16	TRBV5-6	CASSSAGPNSNQPQHF
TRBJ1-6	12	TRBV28	CATADISFTLHF
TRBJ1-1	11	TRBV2	CASSADSEAFF
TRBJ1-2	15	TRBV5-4	CASSPKDRGNYGYTF
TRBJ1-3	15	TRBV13	CASSFWAGSGNIIYF
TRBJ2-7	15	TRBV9	CASSVGTSGSYEQYF
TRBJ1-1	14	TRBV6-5	CASSRSYTNTEAFF
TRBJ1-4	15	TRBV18	CASSPSASGVEKLFF
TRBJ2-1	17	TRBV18	CASSPPLYQGSSNEQFF
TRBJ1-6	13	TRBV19	CASSIPNYSPLHF
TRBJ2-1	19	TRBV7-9	CASSSHYPPGLAGVNEQFF
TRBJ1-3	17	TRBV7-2	CASSLDDRGRLGNTIYF
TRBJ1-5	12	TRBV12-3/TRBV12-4	CATRQGGQPQHF
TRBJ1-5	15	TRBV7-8	CASSLLTFQGQAQHF
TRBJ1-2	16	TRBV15	CATSRESPGNFYGYTF
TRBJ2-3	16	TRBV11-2	CASSLVGLAGGDTQYF
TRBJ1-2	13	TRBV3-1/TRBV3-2	CASSEGTSYGYTF
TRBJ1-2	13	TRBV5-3	CARSSNSQYGYTF
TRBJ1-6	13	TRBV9	CASSVAGDRHLHF
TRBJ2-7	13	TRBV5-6	CASSLTGNYEQYF
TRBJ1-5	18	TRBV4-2	CASSQDRTGGLANQPQHF
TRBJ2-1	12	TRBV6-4	CASSDKRGGQFF
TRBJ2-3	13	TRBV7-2	CARAGGPTDTQYF
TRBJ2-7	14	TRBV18	CASSVAGTYYEQYF
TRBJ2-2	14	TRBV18	CASSPRGVPGELFF
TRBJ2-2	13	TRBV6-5	CASSYGFSGELFF
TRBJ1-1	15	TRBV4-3	CASSQVSGSGTEAFF
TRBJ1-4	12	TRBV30	CASTSTNEKLFF
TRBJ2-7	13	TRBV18	CASSPAGGYEQYF
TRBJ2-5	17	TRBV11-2	CASSQNGPSNPRGTQYF
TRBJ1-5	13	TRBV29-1	CSVARELNQPQHF
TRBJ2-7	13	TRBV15	CATSRDIPFEQYF